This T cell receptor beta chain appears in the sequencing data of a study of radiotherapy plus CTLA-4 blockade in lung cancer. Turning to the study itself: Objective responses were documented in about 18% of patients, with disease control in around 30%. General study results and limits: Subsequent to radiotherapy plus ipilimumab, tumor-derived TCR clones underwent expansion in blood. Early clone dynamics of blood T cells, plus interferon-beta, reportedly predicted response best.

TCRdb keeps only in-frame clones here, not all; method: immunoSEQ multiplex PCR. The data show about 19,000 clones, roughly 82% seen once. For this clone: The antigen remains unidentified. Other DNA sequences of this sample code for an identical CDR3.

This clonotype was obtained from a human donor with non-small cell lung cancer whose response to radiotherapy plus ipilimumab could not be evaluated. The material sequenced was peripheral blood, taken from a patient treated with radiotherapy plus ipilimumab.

The CDR3 sequence: CASSSARTGPSTEAFF. Here the CDR3 DNA reads TGCGCCAGCAGTTCAGCCAGGACAGGGCCTTCCACTGAAGCTTTCTTT. The chain employs TRBV10-1 and TRBJ1-1, with 8 bases lining up with TRBD1. Germline V gives CDR1 WNHNN, CDR2 SYGVQD (reference sequence). The CDR3 is made up of 16 amino acids. V lost 5 bases to trimming and J lost 4 bases; unmatched junction nucleotides: 12.